This T cell receptor beta chain was sequenced in a study of blood T cell repertoires in COVID-19. In the study overall: Acute and convalescent COVID-19 specimens originated in the United States, Italy and Spain. From T cells, B-cell-depleted T cells, or PBMCs came the material, which was cDNA or gDNA.

V lost 4 bases, J lost 4 bases, and 5 bases stayed unmatched. In germline, CDR1 is SGHTA, CDR2 FQGNSA. This CDR3 has 14 amino acids. Source study methods: Estimates of nucleated cell counts were drawn from the amplification of reference gene primers. Sequenced by immunoSEQ multiplex PCR; TCRdb stores in-frame clones only, minus some. V, J and clone size are those of that table, while D and trimming were read from the DNA. The repertoire holds roughly 120,000 clones, with roughly 82% as singletons. The chain links TRBV7-2 to TRBJ2-7; 9 nucleotides agree with TRBD1. Sequencing used peripheral blood. The sequence came from a human donor in a cohort sampled during active COVID-19. The CDR3 DNA follows: TGTGCCAGCAGCTCCACGGGACAGGGTTACGAGCAGTACTTC. Its translation: CASSSTGQGYEQYF.